Following are 32 T cell receptor beta chains from one sample sequenced in a study of shared clonotypes between healthy human individuals. The table came from immunoSEQ multiplex PCR; TCRdb's copy has only in-frame clones and leaves some out. Here the sample spans 2 million to 2.5 million clones, 85% to 95% being singletons. The sample comprised naive CD4+ T cells sorted from blood. The subset is: CD45RA+ positively selected. These receptors came from a man younger than 35 in good health.

The chain combines TRBV30 with TRBJ2-5, with 10 nucleotides matching TRBD2. The V and J ends lost 0 bases and 4 bases, in that order; junction bases with no gene match: 17. The CDR3 consists of 19 residues. Germline values: CDR1 GTSNPN, CDR2 SVGIG (reference sequence). The CDR3 DNA reads TGTGCCTGGAGTGTATCCAGGACTAGCGGACCGAAACGGGGAGAGACCCAGTACTTC. Protein product: CAWSVSRTSGPKRGETQYF. The whole variable domain, filled in from reference TRBV30 and TRBJ2-5, reads SQTIHQWPATLVQPVGSPLSLECTVEGTSNPNLYWYRQAAGRGLQLLFYSVGIGQISSEVPQNLSASRPQDRQFILSSKKLLLSDSGFYLCAWSVSRTSGPKRGETQYFGPGTRLLVL.

The V call is TRBV4-1, the J call TRBJ2-6; D is ambiguous. This CDR3 has 15 amino acids. The ends were cut back, 1 base at V and 2 bases at J, with 6 bases in the middle. Germline V gene lookup returns CDR1 MGHRA and CDR2 YSYEKL. CDR3 protein: CASSQGPPGANVLTF. As DNA, the CDR3 is TGCGCCAGCAGCCAAGGTCCCCCTGGGGCCAACGTCCTGACTTTC.

The V gene is TRBV6-1, the J gene TRBJ2-3; D may be TRBD2 (6 bases). This CDR3 contains 15 residues. The V gene's germline CDR1 is MNHNS and CDR2 SASEGT. Trimming took 0 bases from V and 8 from J, leaving 15 bases between them. DNA of the CDR3: TGTGCCAGCAGTGAAGCGGCGGGGAAAAGCGGTACGCAGTATTTT. It yields the protein CASSEAAGKSGTQYF.

The chain uses TRBV7-2 and TRBJ1-1; D remains unclear. V lost 2 bases to trimming and J lost 4 bases, with 11 bases between them. Germline CDR1 reads SGHTA; CDR2 reads FQGNSA. The CDR3 is 14 residues long. CDR3 residues: CASSLSGGRTEAFF. CDR3 DNA: TGTGCCAGCAGCTTATCGGGAGGGCGCACTGAAGCTTTCTTT.

This clone was seen just once. The chain is built from TRBV29-1 and TRBJ1-1; 7 nucleotides line up with TRBD1. CDR1 and CDR2 (germline): SQVTM, ANQGSEA. CDR3 length equals 15 residues. With V trimmed by 5 bases and J by 4 bases, 13 bases remained unmatched. The CDR3 is CSVNPGTAKGTEAFF. The CDR3 region has the DNA TGCAGCGTTAATCCCGGGACAGCAAAAGGCACTGAAGCTTTCTTT. Filled out from reference TRBV29-1 and TRBJ1-1, the complete variable domain reads SAVISQKPSRDICQRGTSLTIQCQVDSQVTMMFWYRQQPGQSLTLIATANQGSEATYESGFVIDKFPISRPNLTFSTLTVSNMSPEDSSIYLCSVNPGTAKGTEAFFGQGTRLTVV.

This sequence joins TRBV28 and TRBJ2-4; 14 bases are shared with TRBD2. The V and J ends lost 1 base and 6 bases, in that order; junction bases with no gene match: 5. The CDR3 runs to 17 residues. Germline values: CDR1 MDHEN, CDR2 SYDVKM. Written as DNA, the CDR3 is TGTGCCAGCAGTTTATCGGGACTAGCGGGAGTTTTAAACATTCAGTACTTC. It translates to CASSLSGLAGVLNIQYF.

V usage is TRBV5-1 and J usage is TRBJ2-1, with D perhaps matching TRBD1 (6 bases). Germline V gives CDR1 SGHRS, CDR2 YFSETQ. Trimming stripped 4 bases from V and 0 bases from J, with 11 bases between. The CDR3 spans 15 residues. Here the CDR3 DNA reads TGCGCCAGCAGCCAGGGGCTACTCTCCTACAATGAGCAGTTCTTC. This codes for CASSQGLLSYNEQFF. The whole variable domain, filled in from reference TRBV5-1 and TRBJ2-1, reads KAGVTQTPRYLIKTRGQQVTLSCSPISGHRSVSWYQQTPGQGLQFLFEYFSETQRNKGNFPGRFSGRQFSNSRSEMNVSTLELGDSALYLCASSQGLLSYNEQFFGPGTRLTVL.

The genes are TRBV11-3 and TRBJ2-1; 11 bases map to TRBD1. The trim removed 5 bases at V and 14 bases at J, leaving 2 bases unmatched. The CDR3 extends over 11 amino acids. Germline V gene data show CDR1 as SGHNT and CDR2 as YENEEA. The CDR3 reads CASSAGQGEFF. In DNA form, the CDR3 reads TGTGCCAGCAGCGCGGGACAGGGGGAGTTCTTC.

The chain is built from TRBV6-5 and TRBJ2-5, with D perhaps matching TRBD1 (6 bases). This CDR3 region has 15 residues. Trimming stripped 2 bases from V and 1 base from J, with 11 bases between. Per germline, CDR1 MNHEY and CDR2 SVGAGI. The CDR3 loop is CASSYRGRGQETQYF. In DNA, the CDR3 is TGTGCCAGCAGTTACAGAGGCAGGGGCCAAGAGACCCAGTACTTC.

This clone is a singleton in its sample. J is TRBJ2-3 and V is TRBV6-5, with 7 bases matching TRBD1. The V gene end was trimmed by 4 bases and the J gene end by 0 bases; junction bases not matched to a gene: 1. Per germline, CDR1 MNHEY and CDR2 SVGAGI. The CDR3 is 14 amino acids. The CDR3 is CASSSTGSTDTQYF. The CDR3 nucleotides are TGTGCCAGCAGTTCGACAGGGAGCACAGATACGCAGTATTTT.

The CDR3 reads CAGSRGLFGTEAFF. CDR3 DNA sequence: TGTGCCGGGTCCAGGGGATTGTTCGGCACTGAAGCTTTCTTT. The chain combines TRBV30 with TRBJ1-1; D might be TRBD1 (6 bases). CDR1 GTSNPN and CDR2 SVGIG come from the germline V gene (reference sequence). This CDR3 comprises 14 residues. Deletions cut 8 bases from V and 4 bases from J, with 20 bases between.

V and J are TRBV7-9 and TRBJ2-7; 14 nucleotides align to TRBD2. Trimming took 1 base from V and 13 from J; bases not matched to a gene: 6. The V gene's germline CDR1 is SEHNR and CDR2 FQNEAQ (reference sequence). The CDR3 is 14 residues long. CDR3 in DNA: TGTGCCAGCAGCTTAGGACTAGCGGGAGGGGCACGATACTTC. Encoded protein: CASSLGLAGGARYF.

The rearrangement links TRBV18 to TRBJ1-4; D is perhaps TRBD1 (6 bases). Trimming left V 2 bases short and J 5 bases short, with 15 bases between. Germline CDR1 KGHSH, CDR2 LQKENI. This CDR3 spans 16 amino acids. CDR3 protein: CASSPMVGDRNEKLFF. CDR3 bases: TGTGCCAGCTCACCAATGGTAGGAGACAGGAATGAAAAACTGTTTTTT.

The chain combines TRBV11-2 with TRBJ2-5, with TRBD1 as a possible D gene (6 bases). CDR1 and CDR2 from the germline V gene are SGHAT and FQNNGV. The CDR3 totals 12 residues. Trimming took 3 bases from V and 10 from J, leaving 12 bases between them. Here the CDR3 reads CASSFAQGSQYF. The CDR3 DNA follows: TGTGCCAGCAGCTTTGCCCAGGGGAGCCAGTACTTC.

The genes are TRBV4-3 and TRBJ1-1; 8 bases align to TRBD1. The CDR3 length is 16 residues. Germline V gene data show CDR1 as LGHNA and CDR2 as YSLEER. V lost 3 bases, J lost 1 base, and 7 bases stayed unmatched. The CDR3 sequence is CASSHLLGQGNTEAFF. Written as DNA, the CDR3 is TGCGCCAGCAGCCACCTCCTCGGACAGGGGAACACTGAAGCTTTCTTT.

The chain joins TRBV2 to TRBJ2-7, with D possibly being TRBD1 (5 bases). The CDR3 totals 14 residues. Germline-derived CDR1 and CDR2 are SNHLY and FYNNEI. V lost 6 bases and J lost 0, with 12 bases in between. CDR3 bases: TGTGCCAGCAGGGACACAGCGAGCTCCTACGAGCAGTACTTC. Its translation: CASRDTASSYEQYF.

DNA for the CDR3: TGTGCCAGCAGCGTAGGAATCGGGACAGTCTTTGAAGCTTTCTTT. Its protein is CASSVGIGTVFEAFF. The chain couples TRBV9 to TRBJ1-1, with TRBD1 matching over 7 bases. V was pared by 0 bases and J by 7 bases, with 9 bases of the junction left unmatched. Germline CDR1 is SGDLS and CDR2 is YYNGEE. The CDR3 sequence is 15 residues long.

This clone was recorded a few times. The chain links TRBV19 to TRBJ2-1; 10 nucleotides match TRBD1. CDR1 LNHDA and CDR2 SQIVND come from the germline V gene (reference sequence). The ends lost 4 bases at V and 9 bases at J; junction bases unmatched: 6. The CDR3 runs 14 residues. The CDR3 DNA reads TGTGCCAGTAGTAGGGGACAGGGGCTAGTTGAGCAGTTCTTC. Its translation: CASSRGQGLVEQFF.

The chain employs TRBV6-6 and TRBJ2-2; the D gene is possibly TRBD1 (6 bases). Germline CDR1 reads MNHNY; CDR2 reads SVGAGI (reference sequence). The CDR3 has 13 residues. V was shortened by 5 bases and J by 6 bases, with 10 bases between the two germline ends. CDR3 in amino acids: CASSVQGAGELFF. The CDR3 coding sequence is TGTGCCAGCAGTGTACAGGGAGCCGGGGAGCTGTTTTTT.

On this clone itself: Other DNA sequences from this sample encode an identical CDR3 as well. V and J are TRBV11-2 and TRBJ2-7; no firm D call. In germline, CDR1 is SGHAT, CDR2 FQNNGV. The V and J ends lost 1 base and 7 bases respectively, with 8 bases between them. This CDR3 is built from 12 residues. The CDR3 loop is CASSLAVGEQYF. In DNA, the CDR3 is TGTGCCAGCAGCTTAGCCGTCGGAGAGCAGTACTTC.

The chain employs TRBV28 and TRBJ2-7; 11 nucleotides agree with TRBD2. This CDR3 comprises 15 residues. Germline V CDR1 and CDR2: MDHEN, SYDVKM. Trimming took 8 bases from V and 3 from J; bases not matched to a gene: 9. As DNA, the CDR3 is TGTGCCAGCTTGCCCGGAACTAGCGGGGGCTACGAGCAGTACTTC. The encoded protein is CASLPGTSGGYEQYF.

A word on this clone: Germline is not matched at one junction end, which may reflect a read error. This chain links TRBV7-7 with TRBJ2-5; D is perhaps TRBD2 (7 bases). Germline V lookup: CDR1 SSHAT, CDR2 FNYEAQ (reference sequence). The CDR3 runs 18 residues. CDR3 loop: CASSLGLSAAGRGETQYF. Written as DNA, the CDR3 is TGTGCTAGCAGCTTAGGCCTCTCGGCGGCGGGGAGGGGGGAGACCCAGTACTTC.

The chain links TRBV7-9 to TRBJ1-3; D is ambiguous. The V gene lost 6 bases and the J gene lost 0 bases, with 12 bases spanning the gap. The CDR3 is 15 amino acids. CDR1 and CDR2 (germline): SEHNR, FQNEAQ (reference sequence). CDR3 in amino acids: CASSSTSNSGNTIYF. The CDR3 region has the DNA TGTGCCAGCAGTTCGACATCGAACTCTGGAAACACCATATATTTT.

This clone was observed a single time. The identical CDR3 is also encoded by other nucleotide sequences in the sample. The chain combines TRBV5-1 with TRBJ2-3; tentative D call: TRBD2 (5 bases). Germline V gene data show CDR1 as SGHRS and CDR2 as YFSETQ. The length of the CDR3 is 14 residues. The germline V and J ends were trimmed by 4 bases and 4 bases, with 13 bases remaining between them. The CDR3 nucleotides are TGCGCCAGCAGCCTCTCCGGGGTACCAGATACGCAGTATTTT. Protein sequence: CASSLSGVPDTQYF.

This clone came up once. This chain joins TRBV2 and TRBJ2-7, with 12 bases aligning to TRBD2. V lost 6 bases to trimming and J lost 1 base; unmatched junction nucleotides: 4. This CDR3 is built from 15 residues. Germline V gene data show CDR1 as SNHLY and CDR2 as FYNNEI. The CDR3 DNA sequence: TGTGCCAGCAGAACTAGCGGGGGGATGTCCTACGAGCAGTACTTC. It codes for CASRTSGGMSYEQYF.

The chain is built from TRBV25-1 and TRBJ2-5; tentative D call: TRBD1 (6 bases). CDR3 length equals 15 residues. Germline-derived CDR1 and CDR2 are MGHDK and SYGVNS. Trimming took 2 bases from V and 1 from J, leaving 11 bases between them. CDR3 in DNA: TGTGCCAGCAGTGAAGCAGGGACAACCCAAGAGACCCAGTACTTC. Its translation: CASSEAGTTQETQYF.

A word on this clone: Being one base from a much bigger clone, this may be a read error. In the same sample, other DNA sequences code for this CDR3. V is TRBV30 and J is TRBJ2-7; D gene uncertain. The CDR3 is 11 residues long. V lost 0 bases and J lost 4, with 4 bases in between. Germline V gene sequence: CDR1 GTSNPN, CDR2 SVGIG (reference sequence). The CDR3: CAWSVLYEQYF. CDR3 nucleotide sequence: TGTGCCTGGAGTGTACTGTACGAGCAGTACTTC. The full variable domain, with the rest looked up from reference TRBV30 and TRBJ2-7, is SQTIHQWPATLVQPVGSPLSLECTVEGTSNPNLYWYRQAAGRGLQLLFYSVGIGQISSEVPQNLSASRPQDRQFILSSKKLLLSDSGFYLCAWSVLYEQYFGPGTRLTVT.

On this clone itself: Within the sample, other DNA sequences also encode this same CDR3. The rearrangement uses TRBV18 and TRBJ2-2, with 9 nucleotides matching TRBD1. The germline V gene has CDR1 KGHSH and CDR2 LQKENI. V shed 5 bases and J 5 bases; nucleotides not matched to a gene: 6. The CDR3 spans 15 residues. The CDR3 reads CASSLGQGSTGELFF. CDR3 nucleotides: TGTGCCAGCTCATTGGGACAGGGAAGTACCGGGGAGCTGTTTTTT.

The chain recombines TRBV7-8 with TRBJ2-7; no definite D call. The CDR3 covers 14 residues. V shed 5 bases and J shed 5 bases, with 16 bases lying between them. Germline V gives CDR1 SGHVS, CDR2 FQNEAQ. CDR3 residues: CASSPLPLRHEQYF. The CDR3 DNA sequence: TGTGCCAGCAGCCCACTCCCGCTACGGCACGAGCAGTACTTC.

V is TRBV5-1 and J is TRBJ1-4, with 7 positions matching TRBD1. This CDR3 contains 14 residues. Germline V gene data show CDR1 as SGHRS and CDR2 as YFSETQ. The junction had 6 bases not matched to a gene; V was cut back by 4 bases and J by 6 bases. The CDR3 here is CASSARGVDEKLFF. The CDR3 nucleotides are TGCGCCAGCAGCGCCAGGGGGGTTGATGAAAAACTGTTTTTT. Combining the CDR3 with reference TRBV5-1 and TRBJ1-4 gives the whole variable domain KAGVTQTPRYLIKTRGQQVTLSCSPISGHRSVSWYQQTPGQGLQFLFEYFSETQRNKGNFPGRFSGRQFSNSRSEMNVSTLELGDSALYLCASSARGVDEKLFFGSGTQLSVL.

This sequence joins TRBV5-8 and TRBJ2-3; 7 bases line up with TRBD2. CDR3 size: 17 residues. Germline CDR1 is SGHTS and CDR2 is YDEGEE. J gave up 1 base and V 3 bases, and 11 bases lay outside the gene matches. The CDR3 nucleotides are TGTGCCAGCAGCTCCGACCCTAGCGGCAGGGGCACAGATACGCAGTATTTT. Protein sequence: CASSSDPSGRGTDTQYF.

This clone was seen once. The CDR3 DNA reads TGTGCCAGCAGCTTATCCGGGACAGGGACCTACGAGCAGTACTTC. Amino acids: CASSLSGTGTYEQYF. The genes are TRBV11-2 and TRBJ2-7; TRBD1 matches at 9 bases. The V segment lost 2 bases and the J segment 2 bases; nucleotides outside the gene matches: 4. CDR3 length: 15 residues. Germline loops: CDR1 SGHAT, CDR2 FQNNGV.